The T cell receptor (beta chain) under discussion was sequenced for a study of CD8 T cells in ankylosing spondylitis. Quantitative 5'-RACE with molecular barcodes was used to make the TCR beta libraries. TCRdb analysed the 5' RACE reads with MiXCR anew, one entry per CDR3 protein. The sample has 200,000 to 250,000 distinct CDR3 sequences, about 18% seen once; the top ten hold roughly 46%. With regard to this clonotype: The antigen is unknown.

Regarding the study as a whole: As for the disease-linked clones, they showed a CD8+ phenotype and occurred at relatively low frequencies in peripheral blood. About 8 highly homologous variants made up a TCR beta motif, and this motif appeared characteristic of ankylosing spondylitis blood. Reportedly, significant enrichment of disease-linked clones occurred in matched ankylosing spondylitis synovial fluid. Certain motif variants had earlier been reported in reactive arthritis synovial fluid and blood.

Sequenced sample: blood, either unsorted or a sorted T cell fraction (not recorded which). The receptor was isolated from a male donor with ankylosing spondylitis.

The CDR3 loop is CSAPSPRVTNSGANVLTF. CDR3 nucleotides: TGCAGTGCTCCCAGCCCCCGGGTCACCAACTCTGGGGCCAACGTCCTGACTTTC. The rearrangement joins TRBV20-1 to TRBJ2-6; D is unclear. Trimming removed 5 bases at V and 0 bases at J, with 20 bases between. CDR1 is DFQATT and CDR2 is SNEGSKA in the germline V gene (reference sequence). The CDR3 has 18 amino acids.